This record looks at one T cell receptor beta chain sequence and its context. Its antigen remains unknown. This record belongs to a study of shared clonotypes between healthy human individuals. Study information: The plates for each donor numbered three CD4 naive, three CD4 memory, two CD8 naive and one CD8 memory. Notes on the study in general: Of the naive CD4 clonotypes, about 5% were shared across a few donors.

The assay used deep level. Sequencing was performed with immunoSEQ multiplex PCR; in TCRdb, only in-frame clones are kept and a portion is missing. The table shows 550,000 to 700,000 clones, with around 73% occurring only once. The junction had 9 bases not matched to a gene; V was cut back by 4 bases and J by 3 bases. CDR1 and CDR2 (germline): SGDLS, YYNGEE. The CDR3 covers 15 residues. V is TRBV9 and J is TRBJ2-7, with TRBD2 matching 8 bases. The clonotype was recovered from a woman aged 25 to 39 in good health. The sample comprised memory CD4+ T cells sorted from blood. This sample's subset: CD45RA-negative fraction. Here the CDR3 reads CASSSGPAGVYEQYF. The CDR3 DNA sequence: TGTGCCAGCAGCTCCGGACCAGCGGGAGTCTACGAGCAGTACTTC.